The subject of this entry is one T cell receptor (beta chain). There is no known antigen for this receptor. No base quality values were provided; no much bigger clone lies one nucleotide off. TCRbeta CDR3 regions were amplified from genomic DNA using the immunoSEQ Assay, a bias-controlled multiplex PCR. In the source study's methods: Nucleated cell counts per sample were estimated from amplification of reference gene primers within the assay. Sequence reads were collapsed and filtered to measure the absolute abundance of every unique TCRbeta CDR3 rearrangement. Productive Simpson clonality was computed per sample as the square root of Simpson's diversity index over productive rearrangements. Sourced from immuneACCESS, this table was stored by TCRdb with only in-frame sequences that have V and J called. A share of the clones is absent; for the studies checked, an unresolved V gene accounts for under half, and the remainder has no known explanation. From that table come the V and J calls and clone size; the DNA was used to work out D and trimming. This sample is represented by approximately 390,000 clones; over 75% of them were singletons. The ten largest make up about 2.1% of the sample.

The sample comes from a study of blood T cell repertoires in COVID-19 (dated by TCRdb to the early 2020s). Context from the whole study: The collaborator samples originated in the United States, Italy and Spain and spanned the acute and convalescent phases of COVID-19. The prospective study material was composed of cDNA or gDNA derived from T cells, B-cell-depleted T cells, or PBMCs. Subjects who had been exposed to COVID-19, were actively infected with it, or had recovered from it provided the deeply sampled blood TCRbeta repertoires that made up the dataset. The repertoires were released in a freely available public database meant as a resource for research on the immune response to SARS-CoV-2. The samples were drawn from two sources: the first 160 participants of the ongoing ImmuneRACE study, and 1,000 to 1,500 subjects contributed by 6 global collaborators. Nearly every sample came with metadata listing a de-identified subject ID, COVID-19 status, age in years and sex. Where HLA class I and class II types were available, the types were taken from metadata supplied by the sample provider, not from assay-based typing. The research as a whole found: How much clinical and demographic metadata was included differed by source and by participant, and the metadata was provided uncurated.

Participants in the prospective study were enrolled through a virtual design, were aged about 18 to 90 years, and lived in some 24 United States geographic areas. In the prospective study, participants were assigned to cohorts based on the clinical history participants reported in a screening survey and a study questionnaire. In the prospective study, whole blood, serum and a nasopharyngeal or oropharyngeal swab were collected from each participant by mobile phlebotomists. Over an approximately 2-month period, participants in the prospective study had the option of providing additional blood draws and questionnaires. Prospective study blood samples were shipped either frozen or at room temperature before DNA extraction. The CDR3, from cysteine to phenylalanine, totals 14 residues. The CDR3 DNA has 42 bases and is translated from base 1. The germline V gene (reference sequence) gives CDR1 as LNHDA and CDR2 as SQIVND. Trimming at the junction amounts to 7 bases on V and 4 bases on J, and the germline ends lie 14 bases apart.

This clonotype was sampled from a woman aged 40 to 50 with acute COVID-19. Sequencing used PBMCs or T cells enriched from blood (not recorded which). The chain employs TRBV19 and TRBJ1-5; possibly the D gene is TRBD1, per 6 matching bases. Here is the DNA: TGTGCCAGTATAGGAACAGGGCGTAATCAGCCCCAGCATTTT. It translates to CASIGTGRNQPQHF.